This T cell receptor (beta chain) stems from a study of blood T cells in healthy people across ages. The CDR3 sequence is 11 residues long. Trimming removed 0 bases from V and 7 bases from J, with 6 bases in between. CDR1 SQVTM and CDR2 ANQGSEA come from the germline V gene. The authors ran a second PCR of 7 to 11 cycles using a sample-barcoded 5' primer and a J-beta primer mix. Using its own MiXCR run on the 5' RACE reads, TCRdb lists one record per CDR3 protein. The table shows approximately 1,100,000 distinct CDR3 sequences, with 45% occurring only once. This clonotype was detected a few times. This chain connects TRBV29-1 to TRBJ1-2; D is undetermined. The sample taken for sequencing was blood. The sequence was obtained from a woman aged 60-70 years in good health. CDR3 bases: TGCAGCGTTGAAGAGTATTGTGGCTACACCTTC. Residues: CSVEEYCGYTF.